Included here is one TCR beta chain sequence, with context. What this receptor recognizes is not known. Qualities for individual bases were not recorded, and no much larger clone is one base off. This sample stems from a study of T cell responses to AZD1222 COVID-19 vaccine (dated by TCRdb to 2020 to 2023). Study-level background: AZD1222 recipients given second doses at about 4 weeks or at about 12 weeks were pooled, since spike-specific TCR depth and breadth were not found to differ between the two schedules. TCR sequencing was performed for roughly 250 trial participants, of whom about 200 were given two doses of AZD1222 and around 25 were given two doses of MenACWY control vaccine. Enrollment into the trials was organized by age into subgroups of 18-55, 56-69 and 70-plus years, and those subgroups contained approximately 160, 26 and 62 TCR-sequenced participants, respectively.

CDR1 and CDR2, looked up from the germline V gene, are SGHDN and FVKESK. Including the terminal cysteine and phenylalanine, the CDR3 comprises 15 residues. CDR3 DNA is the only sequence kept; it has 45 bases, read in frame from the first base. Relative to germline, V is 6 bases shorter and J is 8 bases shorter, with 19 bases between their ends. Explained via the paper, the time point label denotes: baseline before first vaccination. Vaccinee samples came from UK trials COV001 and COV002, including a single-blind randomized controlled phase 2/3 trial of AZD1222 (ChAdOx1 nCoV-19) in healthy adults. Trial participant PBMC samples were collected at day 0 and day 28 after the second dose for TCRbeta chain sequencing. The CDR3 regions of human TCRbeta chains were analyzed by immunosequencing. The paper's data handling went like this. TCRs in the repertoires were compared against a reference library of SARS-CoV-2-specific TCRs that had been generated with the MIRA antigen-specificity platform. Breadth meant the fraction of unique TCRs that were SARS-CoV-2-associated, whereas depth meant the fraction of total T cells that were SARS-CoV-2-associated. Each spike-specific TCR was assigned to its reactive spike region and to a CD4 or CD8 class using the MIRA data. Log10-transformed breadth and depth values were compared by one-way ANOVA with Sidak's multiple comparisons tests. As stored in TCRdb, this immuneACCESS dataset retains in-frame rearrangements with V and J assigned. A fraction of the clones does not appear; measured against another copy, unresolved V genes explain less than half of the discrepancy, and the remainder lacks a known reason. Clonal size and the V and J genes are those of that table, whereas D and trimming came from the DNA. The sample contains about 180,000 clones, 90% of them found a single time. The biggest ten clones account for over 1.2% of the sample.

The paper's findings and limits, for the study overall: Only five to seven AZD1222 recipients were SARS-CoV-2 seropositive at baseline, limiting conclusions about previously exposed vaccinees. Participants were mostly white British and included more females than males, and it was suggested by the authors that clonal diversity may have been underestimated. No day 14 peak-response samples were available, so repertoires were characterized only after the peak T cell response. CD4 TCRs associated with the vaccine covered the entire spike protein, and the dominant responses were in regions 160-218 and 743-854. Reportedly, close to half of the unique spike-specific TCRs recognized epitopes lying outside the regions that are mutated in the B.1.351 and B.1.1.7 variants. After two AZD1222 doses, spike-specific TCR breadth and depth were significantly higher than at day 0 and than in MenACWY recipients. In the small 56-69-year group, the increase in depth fell short of significance, most likely because of low power.

The chain is made from TRBV14 and TRBJ2-2; there is no confident call for the D gene. The origin of this receptor is an adult in good health. Sequences were derived from peripheral blood, sampled on day 0 of AZD1222 vaccination. The DNA sequence follows: TGTGCCAGCAGTATACTTCTACGAGGATCTGGGGAGCTGTTTTTT. Its translation reads: CASSILLRGSGELFF.